Following are 27 T cell receptor beta chains from one sample sequenced in a study of cytomegalovirus exposure and HLA in healthy donors. Use of 60 Vbeta and 13 Jbeta primers characterized the PCR. The repertoire was sequenced with immunoSEQ multiplex PCR; TCRdb's copy has only in-frame clones and lacks some. The data show a few hundred thousand clones, around 83% seen once. Specimen: PBMCs. These receptors came from a girl aged 5-17 years in good health and CMV-seronegative.

This chain uses TRBV28 with TRBJ2-5, with 12 nucleotides matching TRBD2. Germline V gives CDR1 MDHEN, CDR2 SYDVKM. The CDR3 sequence is 15 residues long. Trimming removed 7 bases from V and 4 bases from J; junction bases left unmatched: 7. The CDR3 DNA reads as TGTGCCAGCATGCGGCTAGCGGGGGGGCCAGAGACCCAGTACTTC. Translated: CASMRLAGGPETQYF.

This clone was detected only once. V is TRBV28 and J is TRBJ2-7; weak D call: TRBD1 (5 bases). Trimming cost V 2 bases and J 2 bases, with 10 bases left between them. This CDR3 spans 14 amino acids. Germline CDR1 and CDR2: MDHEN and SYDVKM. The chain's CDR3 is CASSLRGSTYEQYF. DNA for the CDR3: TGTGCCAGCAGTTTAAGGGGATCCACCTACGAGCAGTACTTC.

Here the CDR3 DNA reads TGTGCCAGCAGAAAGGGCGGGAGGGGTTATCAAGAGACCCAGTACTTC. Protein product: CASRKGGRGYQETQYF. The chain couples TRBV28 to TRBJ2-5; 9 bases agree with TRBD2. Trimming cost V 6 bases and J 2 bases; bases outside gene matches: 10. Germline CDR1 is MDHEN and CDR2 is SYDVKM. The CDR3 sequence is 16 residues long.

This clone was counted a few times. The gene calls are TRBV7-2 and TRBJ1-1; a possible D gene is TRBD1 (5 bases). V was trimmed by 2 bases and J by 7 bases, leaving 14 bases between them. CDR1 is SGHTA and CDR2 is FQGNSA in the germline V gene. CDR3 size: 14 residues. Here the CDR3 reads CASSLKGGAVEAFF. CDR3 nucleotides: TGTGCCAGCAGCTTAAAGGGTGGGGCAGTTGAAGCTTTCTTT.

The chain recombines TRBV5-1 with TRBJ2-4, with 7 bases fitting TRBD2. V lost 7 bases to trimming and J lost 2 bases; unmatched junction nucleotides: 3. The CDR3 extends over 13 amino acids. CDR1 is SGHRS, CDR2 YFSETQ, per germline. CDR3 bases: TGCGCCAGCCGGGGGGAGACCAAAAACATTCAGTACTTC. Translation gives CASRGETKNIQYF.

This chain links TRBV15 with TRBJ1-4; 7 bases match TRBD1. Germline V gene sequence: CDR1 LNHNV, CDR2 YYDKDF (reference sequence). The V gene end was trimmed by 0 bases and the J gene end by 7 bases; junction bases not matched to a gene: 8. The CDR3 spans 16 residues. The CDR3 DNA reads TGTGCCACCAGCAGAGATGGGCAGGGGGAGAGTGAAAAACTGTTTTTT. This encodes CATSRDGQGESEKLFF.

This chain uses TRBV28 with TRBJ2-1; 12 nucleotides line up with TRBD2. V lost 6 bases to trimming and J lost 4 bases; unmatched junction nucleotides: 7. CDR1 MDHEN and CDR2 SYDVKM come from the germline V gene. CDR3 length equals 16 residues. CDR3 nucleotide sequence: TGTGCCAGCAGAAAAGGACTAGCGGGACCATACAATGAGCAGTTCTTC. It specifies CASRKGLAGPYNEQFF.

The J gene is TRBJ1-6, the V gene TRBV7-2; D remains unclear. With 1 base removed from V and 5 bases from J, the gap between germline ends came to 15 bases. The CDR3 covers 17 residues. From germline, CDR1 is SGHTA and CDR2 FQGNSA. CDR3 bases: TGTGCCAGCAGCTTAGATTCGGCGTCGGGTGATAATTCACCCCTCCACTTT. It translates to CASSLDSASGDNSPLHF.

J is TRBJ2-1 and V is TRBV27; 9 bases are a match to TRBD2. CDR1 and CDR2 from the germline V gene are MNHEY and SMNVEV (reference sequence). CDR3 length equals 15 residues. J lost 4 bases, V lost 5 bases, and 6 bases had no gene match. CDR3 protein: CASSLSGGQYNEQFF. CDR3 coding DNA: TGTGCCAGCAGTCTCAGCGGGGGGCAGTACAATGAGCAGTTCTTC.

The chain couples TRBV7-9 to TRBJ2-4; 7 bases are shared with TRBD1. The CDR3 totals 17 residues. CDR1 is SEHNR, CDR2 FQNEAQ, per germline (reference sequence). The J segment lost 0 bases and the V segment lost 5 bases, leaving 10 bases of the junction unmatched. DNA of the CDR3: TGTGCCAGCAGCCCCGTTGAGGGGGCTCAAGCCAAAAACATTCAGTACTTC. Encoded protein: CASSPVEGAQAKNIQYF.

The chain uses TRBV28 and TRBJ2-3; D call uncertain. The germline gives CDR1 MDHEN, CDR2 SYDVKM. V was pared by 5 bases and J by 3 bases, with 6 bases between. This CDR3 spans 12 amino acids. CDR3 sequence (DNA): TGTGCCAGCAGTACTTATACAGATACGCAGTATTTT. Translation: CASSTYTDTQYF.

The gene calls are TRBV11-2 and TRBJ1-1; TRBD1 is a possible D gene (5 bases). Germline V gives CDR1 SGHAT, CDR2 FQNNGV. The CDR3 loop spans 15 amino acids. Trimming removed 1 base at V and 3 bases at J, with 12 bases between. DNA of the CDR3: TGTGCCAGCAGCTTAGTAGGACACGCTTACACTGAAGCTTTCTTT. It yields the protein CASSLVGHAYTEAFF.

This clone was observed a handful of times. This chain connects TRBV6-4 to TRBJ2-3; 9 bases fit TRBD1. Germline V CDR1 and CDR2: MRHNA, SNTAGT. Germline trimming cut 6 bases from V and 3 bases from J; bases unmatched to any gene: 4. The length of the CDR3 is 14 residues. CDR3 DNA: TGTGCCAGCAGCTCGACAGGGGGGACAGATACGCAGTATTTT. Its protein product is CASSSTGGTDTQYF.

The sample holds a few counts of this clone. The J gene is TRBJ2-7, the V gene TRBV4-1, with 8 bases that match TRBD2. This CDR3 is 14 amino acids long. The ends lost 4 bases at V and 7 bases at J; junction bases unmatched: 9. Germline V lookup: CDR1 MGHRA, CDR2 YSYEKL. The CDR3 region is CASSPGGVSREQYF. CDR3 nucleotides: TGCGCCAGCAGCCCGGGAGGGGTCTCACGAGAGCAGTACTTC.

This sequence joins TRBV29-1 and TRBJ1-2, with 10 bases matching TRBD1. Looked up from germline, CDR1 is SQVTM and CDR2 is ANQGSEA. This CDR3 has 15 amino acids. The ends lost 4 bases at V and 4 bases at J; junction bases unmatched: 9. CDR3 protein: CSVVTGGLDGYGYTF. The CDR3, as DNA: TGCAGCGTTGTGACAGGGGGCTTAGATGGCTATGGCTACACCTTC. Using reference TRBV29-1 and TRBJ1-2 for the parts outside the CDR3, the full variable domain is SAVISQKPSRDICQRGTSLTIQCQVDSQVTMMFWYRQQPGQSLTLIATANQGSEATYESGFVIDKFPISRPNLTFSTLTVSNMSPEDSSIYLCSVVTGGLDGYGYTFGSGTRLTVV.

This clone was detected only once. The chain employs TRBV4-1 and TRBJ2-2, with D possibly being TRBD1 (5 bases). There are 15 residues in the CDR3. The V end was cut by 4 bases, the J end by 2 bases, with 11 bases between. The V gene's germline CDR1 is MGHRA and CDR2 YSYEKL. DNA of the CDR3: TGCGCCAGCAGCCCTTACGACAGAAACACCGGGGAGCTGTTTTTT. Translating gives CASSPYDRNTGELFF.

This chain joins TRBV7-6 and TRBJ1-3; maybe TRBD1 (5 bases). The length of the CDR3 is 15 residues. Between the trimmed V and J ends, which lost 5 bases and 0 bases, there was a span of 11 bases. The germline V gene encodes CDR1 SGHVS and CDR2 FNYEAQ. CDR3 amino acids: CASSQTGLSGNTIYF. In DNA, the CDR3 is TGTGCCAGCAGCCAAACAGGTCTCTCTGGAAACACCATATATTTT.

The chain links TRBV7-3 to TRBJ2-3; weak D call: TRBD2 (5 bases). Germline V gene sequence: CDR1 SGHTA, CDR2 FQGTGA. Trimming removed 4 bases at V and 2 bases at J, with 7 bases between. There are 13 residues in the CDR3. CDR3 nucleotides: TGTGCCAGCAGCTCCGACTACACAGATACGCAGTATTTT. Its protein product is CASSSDYTDTQYF. The full variable domain, with the rest looked up from reference TRBV7-3 and TRBJ2-3, is GAGVSQTPSNKVTEKGKYVELRCDPISGHTALYWYRQSLGQGPEFLIYFQGTGAADDSGLPNDRFFAVRPEGSVSTLKIQRTERGDSAVYLCASSSDYTDTQYFGPGTRLTVL.

In this sample, this clone turned up once. V is TRBV4-2 and J is TRBJ1-4; D remains unclear. Trimming took 1 base from V and 6 from J, leaving 12 bases between them. The CDR3 is made up of 15 amino acids. Germline lookup yields CDR1 LGHNA and CDR2 YNFKEQ. CDR3 protein: CASSQVVREDEKLFF. In nucleotides, the CDR3 is TGTGCCAGCAGCCAAGTTGTCCGGGAGGATGAAAAACTGTTTTTT.

V usage is TRBV10-3 and J usage is TRBJ2-1; D unclear. The germline gives CDR1 ENHRY, CDR2 SYGVKD. Trimming removed 2 bases from V and 2 bases from J, with 16 bases in between. The CDR3 sequence is 17 residues long. CDR3 amino acids: CAISEGRNSNPYNEQFF. The DNA of the CDR3 is TGTGCCATCAGTGAGGGAAGAAACAGTAACCCCTACAATGAGCAGTTCTTC.

V gene TRBV2 combines with J gene TRBJ2-5; TRBD2 matches 9 bases. The better agreement between TRBJ2-7 and the DNA end casts doubt on the J call. The germline CDR1 and CDR2 sequences are SNHLY and FYNNEI. This CDR3 is 15 amino acids long. CDR3 in amino acids: CASSEWGLAASEQYF. The DNA for the CDR3 is TGTGCCAGCAGTGAATGGGGACTAGCAGCCTCCGAGCAGTACTTC.

The chain uses TRBV20-1 and TRBJ2-1; maybe TRBD2 (7 bases). V lost 5 bases and J 13 bases, leaving 15 bases between the germline ends. CDR1 and CDR2 from the germline V gene are DFQATT and SNEGSKA (reference sequence). This CDR3 has 11 residues. Here the CDR3 reads CSALAGAFQFF. CDR3 bases: TGCAGTGCTCTTGCGGGGGCGTTTCAGTTCTTC.

The V and J genes are TRBV5-1 and TRBJ2-7; 9 positions match TRBD1. V dropped 1 base and J dropped 3; count of bases not matched to a gene: 5. Germline-derived CDR1 and CDR2 are SGHRS and YFSETQ. The CDR3 sequence is 15 residues long. This chain's CDR3 is CASSLLGQGIYEQYF. CDR3 coding DNA: TGCGCCAGCAGCTTGTTGGGACAGGGTATCTACGAGCAGTACTTC.

As to this clone: Other DNA sequences in the sample encode the same CDR3. The chain links TRBV19 to TRBJ1-5, with unresolved D. The CDR3 runs 15 residues. Trimming took 0 bases from V and 4 from J, leaving 10 bases between them. Germline V gene sequence: CDR1 LNHDA, CDR2 SQIVND (reference sequence). The CDR3 nucleotides are TGTGCCAGTAGTATAGACAGAGGTGGAAATCAGCCCCAGCATTTT. Translated: CASSIDRGGNQPQHF.

The chain joins TRBV6-1 to TRBJ2-7, with D tentatively TRBD2 (6 bases). Per germline, CDR1 MNHNS and CDR2 SASEGT. V lost 10 bases, J lost 1 base, and 20 bases lay in between. This CDR3 has 15 amino acids. In nucleotides, the CDR3 is TGTGCCACCGCTGGGACTCCCTGGGGATCCTACGAGCAGTACTTC. This codes for CATAGTPWGSYEQYF.

V is TRBV6-5 and J is TRBJ2-5; 8 bases are shared with TRBD1. The J call may be mistaken, given a closer DNA end match to TRBJ2-7. The CDR3 length is 12 residues. Per germline, CDR1 MNHEY and CDR2 SVGAGI. CDR3 loop: CASRDRAYEQYF. CDR3 coding DNA: TGTGCCAGCAGGGACAGGGCGTACGAGCAGTACTTC.

This clone was seen a single time. The chain couples TRBV19 to TRBJ1-1, with 9 positions matching TRBD1. The V gene end was trimmed by 3 bases and the J gene end by 4 bases; junction bases not matched to a gene: 9. This CDR3 has 16 residues. Germline-derived CDR1 and CDR2 are LNHDA and SQIVND (reference sequence). The CDR3 sequence is CASSIQGDRVVTEAFF. CDR3 in DNA: TGTGCCAGTAGTATTCAGGGGGACAGGGTTGTCACTGAAGCTTTCTTT.